This entry is about one T cell receptor beta chain. The antigen is not known. The CDR3 has 13 amino acids. Germline assignment: CDR1 MNHEY and CDR2 SVGAGI. V lost 2 bases, J lost 4 bases, and 2 bases stayed unmatched. The data derive from a study of human T cells and chemical hapten exposure. Findings and limits, study-wide: The count of PT1 expanded TCRs correlated positively with patch test score.

Stated time point: patch test 3, about 24 weeks after DPC sensitization. Treatment in this sample: therapeutic diphenylcyclopropenone sensitization with weekly scalp DPC. TCRdb reanalysed the RACE reads using MiXCR and keeps one entry per CDR3 protein. The sample records some 180,000 distinct CDR3 sequences, approximately 26% being singletons. The chain links TRBV6-5 to TRBJ2-7, with 7 nucleotides matching TRBD1. This TCR was sampled from a woman aged 40 to 50 with alopecia areata. Some clones in this sample may be carry-over from other donors' samples. The sample consisted of whole blood, taken in connection with sensitization to the hapten diphenylcyclopropenone (DPC). This chain's CDR3 is CASSYTGVYEQYF. For the CDR3, the DNA is TGTGCCAGCAGTTACACAGGGGTATACGAGCAGTACTTC.